This T cell receptor (beta chain) was retrieved from a study of OX40 agonist ivuxolimab in advanced cancers. Points from the study as a whole: Both blood CD4+ and CD8+ T cells showed clonal growth by week 6 at 0.1 to 3.0 mg/kg.

As to this clone: What it binds is unknown.

Trimming at V came to 5 bases and at J to 5 bases, leaving 9 bases not matched to a gene. This CDR3 is built from 16 residues. Germline-derived CDR1 and CDR2 are SGHAT and FQNNGV. Assay: immunoSEQ multiplex PCR; the TCRdb copy retains only in-frame clones and omits some. The data hold 52,000 or so clones, with 93% observed a single time. This specimen was CD4+ or CD8+ T cells sorted from blood, taken in a trial of the OX40 agonist ivuxolimab. The sequence came from an adult with an advanced solid tumor such as melanoma, head and neck, liver or kidney cancer. The chain links TRBV11-2 to TRBJ2-5; 12 bases fit TRBD2. CDR3 region: CASSPPTSGSRETQYF. CDR3 bases: TGTGCCAGCAGCCCGCCGACTAGCGGGAGTCGGGAGACCCAGTACTTC.